The T cell receptor beta chain under discussion was sequenced for a study of blood T cell repertoires in COVID-19. Study as a whole: Acute-phase and convalescent COVID-19 samples originated in the United States, Italy and Spain. Sources were T cells, B-cell-depleted T cells, or PBMCs; the material itself was cDNA or gDNA.

Per the original data handling: By means of reference gene primer amplification, nucleated cell counts were estimated. Sequencing used immunoSEQ multiplex PCR; TCRdb keeps in-frame clones, though not all of them. V, J and clone size are taken as reported in that table, and D and trimming were inferred from the DNA itself. The sample contains 240,000 or so clones, over 65% of which appear only once. This CDR3 has 14 amino acids. V was cut by 2 bases and J by 4 bases, with 11 bases left in between. Germline-derived CDR1 and CDR2 are KGHSH and LQKENI. The sequence derives from a woman of 80 years or more with acute or convalescent COVID-19. Sequenced material: peripheral blood. This chain joins TRBV18 and TRBJ1-1; D is perhaps TRBD1 (5 bases). The CDR3 nucleotides read TGTGCCAGCTCACCAGCGGTGGGGGGCACTGAAGCTTTCTTT. Protein sequence: CASSPAVGGTEAFF. The whole variable domain, filled in from reference TRBV18 and TRBJ1-1, reads NAGVMQNPRHLVRRRGQEARLRCSPMKGHSHVYWYRQLPEEGLKFMVYLQKENIIDESGMPKERFSAEFPKEGPSILRIQQVVRGDSAAYFCASSPAVGGTEAFFGQGTRLTVV.